This T cell receptor (beta chain) was recovered during a study of CD8 T cells in Susac syndrome. Reverse transcription of about 0.5 to 1 ug RNA used random hexamers. Via MiXCR, TCRdb re-called the immunoSEQ multiplex PCR reads, giving one row per CDR3 protein. The repertoire consists of a few hundred thousand distinct CDR3 sequences, with 85% occurring once and the leading ten covering roughly 0.21%. This clonotype turned up a few times. Sequencing was done on a sample of CD8+ T cells from PBMCs. The origin of this receptor is a human donor with multiple sclerosis.

In nucleotides, the CDR3 is TGTGCCATCAGTGAGTCGGGACCGAAGCCCCAGCATTTT. Translated, it gives CAISESGPKPQHF. The chain couples TRBV10-3 to TRBJ1-5, with a weak D call TRBD1 (5 bases). The ends were cut back, 0 bases at V and 8 bases at J, with 8 bases in the middle. This CDR3 contains 13 residues. Germline V gene data show CDR1 as ENHRY and CDR2 as SYGVKD.